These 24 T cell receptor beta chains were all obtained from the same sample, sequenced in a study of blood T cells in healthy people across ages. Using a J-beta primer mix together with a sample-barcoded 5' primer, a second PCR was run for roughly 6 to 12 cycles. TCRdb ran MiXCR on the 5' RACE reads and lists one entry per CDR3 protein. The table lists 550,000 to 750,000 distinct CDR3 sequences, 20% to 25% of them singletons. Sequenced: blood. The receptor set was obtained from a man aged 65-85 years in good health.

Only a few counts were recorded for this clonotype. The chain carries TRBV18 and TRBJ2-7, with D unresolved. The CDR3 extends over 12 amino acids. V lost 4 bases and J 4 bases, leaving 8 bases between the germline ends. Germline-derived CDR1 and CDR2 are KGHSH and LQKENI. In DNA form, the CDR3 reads TGTGCCAGCTCACAAAACCAATACGAGCAGTACTTC. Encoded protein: CASSQNQYEQYF.

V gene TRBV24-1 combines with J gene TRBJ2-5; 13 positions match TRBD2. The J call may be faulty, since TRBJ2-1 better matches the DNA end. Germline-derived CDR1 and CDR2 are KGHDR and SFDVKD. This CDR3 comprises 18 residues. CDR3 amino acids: CATSDLPRTSGGYNEQFF. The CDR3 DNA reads TGTGCCACCAGTGATTTGCCTCGGACTAGCGGGGGCTACAATGAGCAGTTCTTC.

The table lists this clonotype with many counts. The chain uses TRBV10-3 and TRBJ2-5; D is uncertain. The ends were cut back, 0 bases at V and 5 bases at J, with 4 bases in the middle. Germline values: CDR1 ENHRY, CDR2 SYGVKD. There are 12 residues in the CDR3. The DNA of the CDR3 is TGTGCCATCAGTGAGTCGCCGGAGACCCAGTACTTC. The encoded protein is CAISESPETQYF.

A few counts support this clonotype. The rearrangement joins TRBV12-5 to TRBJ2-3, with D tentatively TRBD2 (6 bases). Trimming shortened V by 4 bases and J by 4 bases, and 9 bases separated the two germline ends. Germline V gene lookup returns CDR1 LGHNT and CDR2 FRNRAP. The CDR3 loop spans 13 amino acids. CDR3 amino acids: CASGSSGADTQYF. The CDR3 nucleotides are TGTGCTAGTGGTTCATCGGGGGCAGATACGCAGTATTTT.

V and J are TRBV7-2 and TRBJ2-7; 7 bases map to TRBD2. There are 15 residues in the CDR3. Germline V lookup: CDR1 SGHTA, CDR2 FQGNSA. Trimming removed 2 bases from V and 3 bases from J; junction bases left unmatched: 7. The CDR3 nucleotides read TGTGCCAGCAGCTTATCCCCCAGCGGGAACTACGAGCAGTACTTC. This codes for CASSLSPSGNYEQYF. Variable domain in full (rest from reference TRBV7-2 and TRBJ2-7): GAGVSQSPSNKVTEKGKDVELRCDPISGHTALYWYRQSLGQGLEFLIYFQGNSAPDKSGLPSDRFSAERTGGSVSTLTIQRTQQEDSAVYLCASSLSPSGNYEQYFGPGTRLTVT.

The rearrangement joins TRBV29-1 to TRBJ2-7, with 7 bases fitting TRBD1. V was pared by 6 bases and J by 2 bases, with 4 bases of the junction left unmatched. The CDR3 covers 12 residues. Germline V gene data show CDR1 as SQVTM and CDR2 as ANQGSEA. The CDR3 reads CSVEQGPYEQYF. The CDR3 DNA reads TGCAGCGTCGAACAGGGGCCCTACGAGCAGTACTTC.

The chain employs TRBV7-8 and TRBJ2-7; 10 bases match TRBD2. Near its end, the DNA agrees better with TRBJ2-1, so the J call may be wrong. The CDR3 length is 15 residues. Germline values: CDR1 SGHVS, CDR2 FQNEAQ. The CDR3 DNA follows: TGTGCCAGCAGCTTGCAGCGGGGGGGCCGCAATGAGCAGTTCTTC. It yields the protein CASSLQRGGRNEQFF.

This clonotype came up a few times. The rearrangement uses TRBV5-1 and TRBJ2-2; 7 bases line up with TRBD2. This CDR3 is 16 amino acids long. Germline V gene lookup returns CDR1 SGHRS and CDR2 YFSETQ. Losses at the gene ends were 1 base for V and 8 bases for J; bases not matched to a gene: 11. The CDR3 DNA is TGCGCCAGCAGCTTGCTCAGCGGGGACTCCCGAGGGGAGCTGTTTTTT. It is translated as CASSLLSGDSRGELFF.

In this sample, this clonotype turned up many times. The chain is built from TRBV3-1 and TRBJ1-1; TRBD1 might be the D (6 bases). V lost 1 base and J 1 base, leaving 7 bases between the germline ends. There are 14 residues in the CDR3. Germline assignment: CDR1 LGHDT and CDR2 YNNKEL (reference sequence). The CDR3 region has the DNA TGTGCCAGCAGCCAAGTACAGGGGAACACTGAAGCTTTCTTT. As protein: CASSQVQGNTEAFF.

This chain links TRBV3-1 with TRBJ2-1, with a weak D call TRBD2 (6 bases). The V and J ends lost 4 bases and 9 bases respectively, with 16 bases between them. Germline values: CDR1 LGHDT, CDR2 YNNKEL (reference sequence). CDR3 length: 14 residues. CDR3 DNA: TGTGCCAGCAGCCGACCGACTAGTTCCGGTGAGCAGTTCTTC. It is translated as CASSRPTSSGEQFF.

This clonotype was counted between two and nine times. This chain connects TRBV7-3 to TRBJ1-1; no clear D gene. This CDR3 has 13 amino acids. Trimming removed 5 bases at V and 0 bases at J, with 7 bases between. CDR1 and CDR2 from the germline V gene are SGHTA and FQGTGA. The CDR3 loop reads CASSVQMNTEAFF. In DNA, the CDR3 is TGTGCCAGCAGCGTACAGATGAACACTGAAGCTTTCTTT.

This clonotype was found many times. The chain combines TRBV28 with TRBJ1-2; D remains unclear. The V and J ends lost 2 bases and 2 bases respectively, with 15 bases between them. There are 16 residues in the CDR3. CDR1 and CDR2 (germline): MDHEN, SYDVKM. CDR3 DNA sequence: TGTGCCAGCAGTTTAGGGATAACCCGTTTGAACTATGGCTACACCTTC. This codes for CASSLGITRLNYGYTF.

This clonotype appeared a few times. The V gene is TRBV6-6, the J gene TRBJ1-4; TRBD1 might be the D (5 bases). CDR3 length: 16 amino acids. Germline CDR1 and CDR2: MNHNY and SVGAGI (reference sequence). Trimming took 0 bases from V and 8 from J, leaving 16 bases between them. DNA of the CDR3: TGTGCCAGCAGTTACTCGAAGGGCAGGGCGGGGGAAAAACTGTTTTTT. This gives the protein CASSYSKGRAGEKLFF.

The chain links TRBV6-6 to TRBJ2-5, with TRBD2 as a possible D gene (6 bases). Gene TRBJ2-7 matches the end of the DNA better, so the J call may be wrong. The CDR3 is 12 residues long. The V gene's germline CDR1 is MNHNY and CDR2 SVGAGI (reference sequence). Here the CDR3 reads CATREQDYEQYF. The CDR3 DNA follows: TGTGCCACCCGGGAGCAGGACTACGAGCAGTACTTC.

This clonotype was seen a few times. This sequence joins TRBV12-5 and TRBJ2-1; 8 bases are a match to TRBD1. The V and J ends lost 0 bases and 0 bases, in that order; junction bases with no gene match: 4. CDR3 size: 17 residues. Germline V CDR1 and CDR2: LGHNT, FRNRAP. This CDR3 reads CASGLVLTGGSYNEQFF. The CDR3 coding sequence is TGTGCTAGTGGTTTGGTCCTCACAGGGGGCTCCTACAATGAGCAGTTCTTC.

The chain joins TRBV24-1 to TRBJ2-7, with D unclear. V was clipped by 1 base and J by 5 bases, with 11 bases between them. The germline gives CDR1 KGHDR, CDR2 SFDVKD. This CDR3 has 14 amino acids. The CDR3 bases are TGTGCCACCAGTGATTTTTGCGAGTGCCACGAGCAGTACTTC. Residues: CATSDFCECHEQYF.

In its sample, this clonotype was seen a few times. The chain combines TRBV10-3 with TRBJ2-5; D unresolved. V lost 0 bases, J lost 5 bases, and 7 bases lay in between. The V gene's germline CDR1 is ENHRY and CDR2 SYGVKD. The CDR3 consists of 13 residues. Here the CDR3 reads CAISESAGETQYF. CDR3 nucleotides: TGTGCCATCAGTGAGTCGGCAGGCGAGACCCAGTACTTC.

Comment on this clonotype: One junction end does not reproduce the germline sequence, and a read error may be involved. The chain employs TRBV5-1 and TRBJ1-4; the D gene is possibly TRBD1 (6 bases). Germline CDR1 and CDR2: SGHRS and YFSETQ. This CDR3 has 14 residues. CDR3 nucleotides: TGCGCCAGCAGCATGGACAGCTTTAATGAAAAACTGCTTTTT. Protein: CASSMDSFNEKLLF.

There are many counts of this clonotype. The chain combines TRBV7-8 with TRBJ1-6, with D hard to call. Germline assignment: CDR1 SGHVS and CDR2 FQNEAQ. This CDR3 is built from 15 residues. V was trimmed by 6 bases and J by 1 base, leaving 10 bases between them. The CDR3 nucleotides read TGTGCCAGCAGACGTGAGGGTTCCTATAATTCACCCCTCCACTTT. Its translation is CASRREGSYNSPLHF. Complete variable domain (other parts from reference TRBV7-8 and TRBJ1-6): GAGVSQSPRYKVAKRGQDVALRCDPISGHVSLFWYQQALGQGPEFLTYFQNEAQLDKSGLPSDRFFAERPEGSVSTLKIQRTQQEDSAVYLCASRREGSYNSPLHFGNGTRLTVT.

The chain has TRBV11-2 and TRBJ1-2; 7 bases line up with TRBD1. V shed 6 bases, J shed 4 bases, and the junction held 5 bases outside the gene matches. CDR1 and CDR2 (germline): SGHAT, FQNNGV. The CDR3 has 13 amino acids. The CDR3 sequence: CASSRTGAYGYTF. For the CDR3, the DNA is TGTGCCAGCAGTCGTACAGGGGCCTATGGCTACACCTTC.

CDR3 coding DNA: TGCAGGGCCGGGGGGACATCCTATGGCTACACCTTC. Residues: CRAGGTSYGYTF. The chain employs TRBV20-1 and TRBJ1-2, with D tentatively TRBD1 (6 bases). This CDR3 region has 12 residues. Germline V CDR1 and CDR2: DFQATT, SNEGSKA (reference sequence).

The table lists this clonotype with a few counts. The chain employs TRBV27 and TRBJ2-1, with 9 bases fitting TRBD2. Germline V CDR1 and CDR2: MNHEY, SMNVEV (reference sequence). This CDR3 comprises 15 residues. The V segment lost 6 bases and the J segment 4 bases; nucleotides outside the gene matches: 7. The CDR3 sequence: CASRVTSGEYNEQFF. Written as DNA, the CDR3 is TGTGCCAGCAGGGTGACTAGCGGAGAATACAATGAGCAGTTCTTC.

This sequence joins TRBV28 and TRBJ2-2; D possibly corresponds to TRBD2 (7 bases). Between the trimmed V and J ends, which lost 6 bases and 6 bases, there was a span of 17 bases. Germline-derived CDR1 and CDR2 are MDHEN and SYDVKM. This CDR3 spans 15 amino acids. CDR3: CASSGAGAGAGELFF. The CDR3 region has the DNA TGTGCCAGCAGCGGAGCAGGGGCGGGAGCCGGGGAGCTGTTTTTT.

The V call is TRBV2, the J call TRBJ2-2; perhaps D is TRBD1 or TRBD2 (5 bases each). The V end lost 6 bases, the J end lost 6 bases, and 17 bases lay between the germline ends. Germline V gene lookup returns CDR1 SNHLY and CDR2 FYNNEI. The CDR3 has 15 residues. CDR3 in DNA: TGTGCCAGCAGAACCGGGACCTCAAACGCCGGGGAGCTGTTTTTT. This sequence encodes CASRTGTSNAGELFF.